This is a list of T cell receptor beta chains from one sample in a study of blood T cell repertoires in COVID-19. TCRdb keeps only in-frame clones here, not all; method: immunoSEQ multiplex PCR. The sample yields under 250,000 clones, roughly 85% seen once. The sequencing sample was made of PBMCs or T cells enriched from blood (not recorded which). These receptors were collected from a woman in her forties or fifties with acute COVID-19. Both conserved end residues are part of each CDR3. D genes are given only for firm matches. Clone sizes are given selectively: once, few, many, or a class where the clone is expanded.

J gene: TRBJ1-1; clone size: NA; D gene: NA; V gene: TRBV29-1; CDR3 DNA: TGCAGCGTTGTATCTCTCTTGGGGCGGGGGACTGAAGCTTTCTTT; CDR3 protein: CSVVSLLGRGTEAFF
J gene: TRBJ1-2; clone size: NA; D gene: TRBD1; V gene: TRBV12-3/TRBV12-4; CDR3 DNA: TGTGCCAGCAGGGAACAGGGGAACTATGGCTACACCTTC; CDR3 protein: CASREQGNYGYTF
J gene: TRBJ2-3; clone size: NA; D gene: NA; V gene: TRBV11-2; CDR3 DNA: TGTGCCAGCAGCTTAAGGAGGGCGTCAGATACGCAGTATTTT; CDR3 protein: CASSLRRASDTQYF
J gene: TRBJ1-4; clone size: NA; D gene: TRBD1; V gene: TRBV5-1; CDR3 DNA: TGCGCCAGCAGCGGAATGGACAGGGCACCCGAAAAACTGTTTTTT; CDR3 protein: CASSGMDRAPEKLFF
J gene: TRBJ1-6; clone size: once; D gene: NA; V gene: TRBV10-3; CDR3 DNA: TGTGCCATCAGTGAGAGGGGAAATGACTCACCCCTCCACTTT; CDR3 protein: CAISERGNDSPLHF
J gene: TRBJ2-7; clone size: NA; D gene: NA; V gene: TRBV30; CDR3 DNA: TGTGCCTGGAGTGCGGGCTACGAGCAGTACTTC; CDR3 protein: CAWSAGYEQYF
J gene: TRBJ2-7; clone size: NA; D gene: TRBD1; V gene: TRBV11-3; CDR3 DNA: TGTGCCAGCAGCTTAGCCGCAGGGGGCTACGAGCAGTACTTC; CDR3 protein: CASSLAAGGYEQYF
J gene: TRBJ2-5; clone size: NA; D gene: TRBD2; V gene: TRBV28; CDR3 DNA: TGTGCCAGCAGTTCCCCGACTAGCGGGGACCAAGAGACCCAGTACTTC; CDR3 protein: CASSSPTSGDQETQYF
J gene: TRBJ2-5; clone size: once; D gene: NA; V gene: TRBV10-3; CDR3 DNA: TGTGCCATCAGTGAGTCGACGAGGGAAACCCAGTACTTC; CDR3 protein: CAISESTRETQYF
J gene: TRBJ1-2; clone size: few; D gene: TRBD1; V gene: TRBV5-1; CDR3 DNA: TGCGCCAGCAGCGAGGGACAGTTCGGCTACACCTTC; CDR3 protein: CASSEGQFGYTF
J gene: TRBJ2-1; clone size: medium-sized; D gene: NA; V gene: TRBV6-1; CDR3 DNA: TGTGCCAGCAGTGATTCGGGGGGCGCCTACAATGAGCAGTTCTTC; CDR3 protein: CASSDSGGAYNEQFF